The rows below give T cell receptor beta chains drawn from one sample of a study of T cell repertoires in cytomegalovirus infection. Their recognized antigens are unknown. One entry per CDR3 protein, called by TCRdb with MiXCR from the reads. This table holds 600,000 to 700,000 distinct CDR3 sequences, roughly 30% found once. The material was cultured PBMCs, obtained from culture after CMV antigen stimulation. These receptors were obtained from a human donor in good health (CMV status not recorded). Some clones in this sample may be carry-over from other donors' samples. Each CDR3 is given with its conserved first and last residue. D genes are given only for firm matches.

V gene: TRBV7-2; J gene: TRBJ2-3; D gene: .; CDR3 protein: CASSLAGGGDTQYF
V gene: TRBV20-1; J gene: TRBJ2-1; D gene: .; CDR3 protein: CSARYSSSYNEQFF
V gene: TRBV11-2; J gene: TRBJ1-1; D gene: .; CDR3 protein: CASSPRSSLDTEAFF
V gene: TRBV10-3; J gene: TRBJ2-1; D gene: TRBD1; CDR3 protein: CAISELGQGGYNEQFF
V gene: TRBV11-3; J gene: TRBJ1-2; D gene: TRBD1; CDR3 protein: CATRDRETFGYGYTF
V gene: TRBV18; J gene: TRBJ2-7; D gene: .; CDR3 protein: CASSPPSLPHSYEQYF
V gene: TRBV2; J gene: TRBJ2-5; D gene: TRBD1; CDR3 protein: CASSVTGTGGDSLGQETQYF
V gene: TRBV7-8; J gene: TRBJ2-1; D gene: TRBD2; CDR3 protein: CASSLEGLASRGEQFF
V gene: TRBV5-8; J gene: TRBJ2-7; D gene: TRBD1; CDR3 protein: CASSLGTGEFYEQYF
V gene: TRBV28; J gene: TRBJ1-2; D gene: TRBD1; CDR3 protein: CASTPLGIQGGYTF
V gene: TRBV11-2; J gene: TRBJ1-1; D gene: TRBD1; CDR3 protein: CASSLDHRGEGGEAFF
V gene: TRBV30; J gene: TRBJ2-6; D gene: TRBD1; CDR3 protein: CAWSGTGVGANVLTF
V gene: TRBV7-9; J gene: TRBJ2-7; D gene: TRBD2; CDR3 protein: CASLAGGPSYEQYF
V gene: TRBV15; J gene: TRBJ1-2; D gene: .; CDR3 protein: CATSRDWGGYGYTF
V gene: TRBV6-1; J gene: TRBJ2-1; D gene: .; CDR3 protein: CASRAATYNEQFF
V gene: TRBV14; J gene: TRBJ2-4; D gene: .; CDR3 protein: CASSPPGLPRNIQYF
V gene: TRBV7-9; J gene: TRBJ1-6; D gene: .; CDR3 protein: CASSPGGLSNSPLHF
V gene: TRBV18; J gene: TRBJ2-3; D gene: TRBD2; CDR3 protein: CASSPQSGAYTDTQYF
V gene: TRBV6-2/TRBV6-3; J gene: TRBJ2-7; D gene: TRBD1; CDR3 protein: CASSPHRDRAYEQYF
V gene: TRBV4-3; J gene: TRBJ2-2; D gene: TRBD2; CDR3 protein: CASSQDLAGNTGELFF
V gene: TRBV10-3; J gene: TRBJ2-1; D gene: TRBD1; CDR3 protein: CAISRTGVSYNEQFF
V gene: TRBV20-1; J gene: TRBJ2-1; D gene: .; CDR3 protein: CSATQRARTQRVGNAYNEQFF
V gene: TRBV6-2/TRBV6-3; J gene: TRBJ2-5; D gene: TRBD1; CDR3 protein: CASSSTGTEETQYF
V gene: TRBV7-2; J gene: TRBJ1-3; D gene: .; CDR3 protein: CASSLVAPDSGNTIYF
V gene: TRBV7-2; J gene: TRBJ2-7; D gene: TRBD1; CDR3 protein: CASSRQGDEQYF
V gene: TRBV5-6; J gene: TRBJ2-3; D gene: .; CDR3 protein: CASSAIIKDTQYF
V gene: TRBV12-3/TRBV12-4; J gene: TRBJ1-5; D gene: .; CDR3 protein: CASKTRGQNQPQHF
V gene: TRBV5-6; J gene: TRBJ2-7; D gene: .; CDR3 protein: CASSLPRSSYEQYF
V gene: TRBV11-2; J gene: TRBJ1-6; D gene: TRBD1; CDR3 protein: CASSLEDRLYNSPLHF
V gene: TRBV7-8; J gene: TRBJ2-7; D gene: TRBD1; CDR3 protein: CASSLVWTGVYEQYF
V gene: TRBV7-8; J gene: TRBJ2-1; D gene: TRBD2; CDR3 protein: CASSLVTSGRFKDNEQFF
V gene: TRBV12-3/TRBV12-4; J gene: TRBJ2-5; D gene: .; CDR3 protein: CASSPHPPETQYF
V gene: TRBV11-2; J gene: TRBJ2-5; D gene: TRBD2; CDR3 protein: CASSLEGVRGARQYF
V gene: TRBV2; J gene: TRBJ1-2; D gene: TRBD1; CDR3 protein: CASRRDRESYGYTF
V gene: TRBV6-2/TRBV6-3; J gene: TRBJ1-1; D gene: .; CDR3 protein: CASSYSGREAFF
V gene: TRBV29-1; J gene: TRBJ2-7; D gene: .; CDR3 protein: CSAEGGGFREQYF
V gene: TRBV7-2; J gene: TRBJ2-1; D gene: TRBD2; CDR3 protein: CASGLGASGRNPFF
V gene: TRBV24-1; J gene: TRBJ2-1; D gene: TRBD1; CDR3 protein: CATSDRKGANEQFF
V gene: TRBV27; J gene: TRBJ2-3; D gene: TRBD2; CDR3 protein: CASSSYNGLAGGTTQYF
V gene: TRBV7-8; J gene: TRBJ2-2; D gene: .; CDR3 protein: CASSLAVGANTGELFF
V gene: TRBV12-3/TRBV12-4; J gene: TRBJ2-3; D gene: .; CDR3 protein: CASSLVTRGDTQYF
V gene: TRBV6-1; J gene: TRBJ2-7; D gene: TRBD1; CDR3 protein: CASSVSDRGSYEQYF
V gene: TRBV2; J gene: TRBJ2-2; D gene: .; CDR3 protein: CASCDERQIGELFF
V gene: TRBV27; J gene: TRBJ2-1; D gene: TRBD1; CDR3 protein: CASSPGQYYNEQFF
V gene: TRBV7-9; J gene: TRBJ1-2; D gene: .; CDR3 protein: CASSLATPLGGYTF